The 30 T cell receptor beta chains below all came from one sample that was sequenced in a study of T cells in Graves' hyperthyroidism and ophthalmopathy. The source material, RNA transcripts, was used to amplify TCR beta CDR3 regions. The primer set for the first-round RT-PCR of the TCR CDR3 was HTBI. TCRdb processed the multiplex PCR reads anew with MiXCR; each CDR3 protein has one entry. The sample has some 580,000 distinct CDR3 sequences; roughly 15% are singletons. Material for sequencing was blood. The receptors originated from a woman aged 40-49 years with Graves' ophthalmopathy.

This clonotype was found many times. The chain recombines TRBV12-3 or TRBV12-4 with TRBJ2-5, with 7 nucleotides matching TRBD1. CDR3 length: 15 residues. With V trimmed by 6 bases and J by 2 bases, 9 bases remained unmatched. The CDR3, as DNA: TGTGCCAGCAGCAAAGCCGGGACAGCTCAAGAGACCCAGTACTTC. Its translation is CASSKAGTAQETQYF.

This clonotype appeared many times. The genes are TRBV6-2 or TRBV6-3 and TRBJ2-5; 13 bases align to TRBD2. The V gene end was trimmed by 6 bases and the J gene end by 1 base; junction bases not matched to a gene: 5. The length of the CDR3 is 16 residues. CDR1 is MNHEY, CDR2 SVGEGT, per germline. The CDR3 is CASRPGLAGTQETQYF. CDR3 DNA: TGTGCCAGCAGACCGGGACTAGCGGGGACCCAAGAGACCCAGTACTTC.

The genes are TRBV28 and TRBJ1-2; D is uncertain. CDR3 length: 14 residues. Trimming pared 0 bases from V and 2 bases from J, leaving 7 bases between. Germline CDR1 and CDR2: MDHEN and SYDVKM. CDR3: CASSLWGENYGYTF. The CDR3, as DNA: TGTGCCAGCAGTTTATGGGGAGAGAACTATGGCTACACCTTC.

This clonotype showed up just a few times. The chain recombines TRBV3-1 with TRBJ2-3, with D tentatively TRBD2 (5 bases). From germline, CDR1 is LGHDT and CDR2 YNNKEL (reference sequence). Trimming left V 3 bases short and J 2 bases short, with 12 bases between. This CDR3 spans 15 amino acids. CDR3 protein: CASSQPSLATDTQYF. In DNA form, the CDR3 reads TGTGCCAGCAGCCAGCCTTCCCTAGCCACAGATACGCAGTATTTT.

This clonotype was seen at least ten times. The chain couples TRBV11-2 to TRBJ1-1, with D uncertain. V lost 5 bases, J lost 0 bases, and 10 bases lay in between. CDR3 size: 14 residues. Germline V gene data show CDR1 as SGHAT and CDR2 as FQNNGV. The CDR3 region has the DNA TGTGCCAGCAGCCAGGATAAGTTGAACACTGAAGCTTTCTTT. Protein: CASSQDKLNTEAFF.

The chain carries TRBV6-1 and TRBJ1-5; TRBD1 is a possible D gene (6 bases). Looked up from germline, CDR1 is MNHNS and CDR2 is SASEGT. CDR3 length equals 15 residues. Deletions cut 3 bases from V and 3 bases from J, with 12 bases between. This CDR3 is CASSDAGAFNQPQHF. In DNA, the CDR3 is TGTGCCAGCAGTGATGCAGGGGCGTTCAATCAGCCCCAGCATTTT.

V usage is TRBV20-1 and J usage is TRBJ1-1; TRBD1 might be the D (6 bases). This CDR3 contains 12 residues. The germline gives CDR1 DFQATT, CDR2 SNEGSKA (reference sequence). V was trimmed by 7 bases and J by 0 bases, leaving 9 bases between them. Here the CDR3 reads CSVDRMNTEAFF. DNA for the CDR3: TGCAGTGTTGACAGGATGAACACTGAAGCTTTCTTT.

Ten or more counts support this clonotype. The chain employs TRBV11-2 and TRBJ2-1, with D possibly matching TRBD2 (6 bases). The CDR3 has 16 residues. Germline lookup yields CDR1 SGHAT and CDR2 FQNNGV. V was cut by 3 bases and J by 5 bases, with 17 bases left in between. This CDR3 is CASSFFRGRPNNEQFF. The CDR3 DNA sequence: TGTGCCAGCAGCTTTTTCCGAGGGAGGCCAAACAATGAGCAGTTCTTC.

This clonotype was counted at least ten times. The gene calls are TRBV9 and TRBJ2-3; 11 positions agree with TRBD2. The CDR3 extends over 15 amino acids. After removal of 1 base from V and 4 bases from J, the junction contained 2 bases not matched to a gene. Germline V gene lookup returns CDR1 SGDLS and CDR2 YYNGEE. CDR3 DNA sequence: TGTGCCAGCAGCGTATTAGCGGGAGGGCCAGATACGCAGTATTTT. It is translated as CASSVLAGGPDTQYF.

J is TRBJ2-2 and V is TRBV28, with no clear D. Between the trimmed V and J ends, which lost 3 bases and 0 bases, there was a span of 8 bases. CDR1 MDHEN and CDR2 SYDVKM come from the germline V gene. CDR3 length: 15 amino acids. The DNA for the CDR3 is TGTGCCAGCAGTTTGACAACCCCGAACACCGGGGAGCTGTTTTTT. It encodes CASSLTTPNTGELFF.

Ten or more counts support this clonotype. This rearrangement joins TRBV20-1 to TRBJ2-3; D perhaps matches TRBD1 (5 bases). V dropped 3 bases and J dropped 5 bases, with 15 bases sitting between them. The CDR3 is 14 amino acids. Germline values: CDR1 DFQATT, CDR2 SNEGSKA (reference sequence). DNA for the CDR3: TGCAGTGCTAGTTTGAGGTCAGGGAAAGATACGCAGTATTTT. Protein product: CSASLRSGKDTQYF.

This clonotype has a count of ten or more. This sequence joins TRBV28 and TRBJ2-2; 8 bases fit TRBD2. Germline trimming cut 6 bases from V and 1 base from J; bases unmatched to any gene: 4. Germline-derived CDR1 and CDR2 are MDHEN and SYDVKM. CDR3 length equals 15 residues. CDR3 nucleotide sequence: TGTGCCAGCAGACCGGGAGGGATGAACACCGGGGAGCTGTTTTTT. As protein: CASRPGGMNTGELFF.

This clonotype was found a few times. This sequence joins TRBV24-1 and TRBJ1-6; 9 bases fit TRBD1. Trimming at V came to 7 bases and at J to 8 bases, leaving 5 bases not matched to a gene. This CDR3 has 14 amino acids. The germline V gene encodes CDR1 KGHDR and CDR2 SFDVKD. The CDR3 nucleotides read TGTGCCACCAGGGCCGGGACAGGGTATTCACCCCTCCACTTT. Translating it yields CATRAGTGYSPLHF.

This clonotype was seen ten or more times. The chain employs TRBV28 and TRBJ2-1; D tentatively reads TRBD1 or TRBD2 (5 bases each). CDR1 is MDHEN, CDR2 SYDVKM, per germline. The CDR3 covers 13 residues. In DNA form, the CDR3 reads TGTGCTTCATCGGGGCAGCTTGGAAATGAGCAGTTCTTC. It specifies CASSGQLGNEQFF. Full variable domain (outside the CDR3, taken from reference TRBV28 and TRBJ2-1): DVKVTQSSRYLVKRTGEKVFLECVQDMDHENMFWYRQDPGLGLRLIYFSYDVKMKEKGDIPEGYSVSREKKERFSLILESASTNQTSMYLCASSGQLGNEQFFGPGTRLTVL.

To note about this clonotype: This may arise from a read error, as a much more abundant clone is one base away. The CDR3 does not end in the conserved phenylalanine or tryptophan, so this is likely a read error. The chain carries TRBV5-1 and TRBJ2-2; D possibly corresponds to TRBD1 (5 bases). The germline gives CDR1 SGHRS, CDR2 YFSETQ. This CDR3 is 15 amino acids long. V dropped 2 bases and J dropped 1 base, with 9 bases sitting between them. CDR3 in amino acids: CASSLRQGNTGELFL. The CDR3 region has the DNA TGCGCCAGCAGCTTACGGCAGGGGAACACCGGGGAGCTGTTTCTT.

This clonotype was detected ten times or more. CDR3 nucleotides: TGTGCCTGGAGATCATGGAGCACAGATACGCAGTATTTT. The encoded protein is CAWRSWSTDTQYF. This rearrangement joins TRBV30 to TRBJ2-3; no firm D call. CDR3 length: 13 amino acids. Trimming took off 3 bases at V and 0 bases at J, with 7 bases between the two ends. Germline-derived CDR1 and CDR2 are GTSNPN and SVGIG (reference sequence).

This chain uses TRBV4-1 with TRBJ1-6; 9 nucleotides line up with TRBD1. Germline CDR1 is MGHRA and CDR2 is YSYEKL. The junction had 12 bases not matched to a gene; V was cut back by 2 bases and J by 7 bases. CDR3 length equals 18 residues. The CDR3 coding sequence is TGCGCCAGCAGCCAATCAATCACCGGGACAGGGAACAATTCACCCCTCCACTTT. Translated: CASSQSITGTGNNSPLHF.

V gene TRBV5-5 combines with J gene TRBJ2-1, with D unclear. The CDR3 spans 15 residues. V gave up 0 bases and J gave up 6 bases, with 13 bases separating them. Germline V CDR1 and CDR2: SGHKS, YYEKEE (reference sequence). CDR3 amino acids: CASSLAGQGLNEQFF. CDR3 coding DNA: TGTGCCAGCAGCTTGGCGGGCCAAGGCCTCAATGAGCAGTTCTTC.

The chain is built from TRBV28 and TRBJ1-5; unclear D gene. V was trimmed by 6 bases and J by 2 bases, leaving 14 bases between them. This CDR3 is built from 15 residues. The V gene's germline CDR1 is MDHEN and CDR2 SYDVKM. The CDR3 loop is CASSRTERRNQPQHF. CDR3 sequence (DNA): TGTGCCAGCAGCCGGACGGAAAGACGCAATCAGCCCCAGCATTTT.

The V and J genes are TRBV5-1 and TRBJ2-7, with TRBD2 identical over 8 bases. This CDR3 comprises 16 residues. Germline CDR1 and CDR2: SGHRS and YFSETQ. The V gene end was trimmed by 4 bases and the J gene end by 2 bases; junction bases not matched to a gene: 11. The CDR3 region is CASSMPTSGEAYEQYF. In nucleotides, the CDR3 is TGCGCCAGCAGCATGCCTACTAGCGGAGAAGCCTACGAGCAGTACTTC.

The chain couples TRBV19 to TRBJ2-3; 15 nucleotides align to TRBD2. The CDR3 runs 15 residues. Looked up from germline, CDR1 is LNHDA and CDR2 is SQIVND (reference sequence). V lost 6 bases to trimming and J lost 5 bases; unmatched junction nucleotides: 3. The CDR3 nucleotides read TGTGCCAGTAGCGGGACTAGCGGGGGGAAAGATACGCAGTATTTT. Its translation: CASSGTSGGKDTQYF.

The chain links TRBV20-1 to TRBJ2-3; D is unresolved. The V gene lost 6 bases and the J gene lost 2 bases, with 12 bases spanning the gap. The CDR3 totals 13 residues. The V gene's germline CDR1 is DFQATT and CDR2 SNEGSKA (reference sequence). The CDR3 reads CSAPTIDTDTQYF. The CDR3, as DNA: TGCAGTGCACCAACCATCGACACAGATACGCAGTATTTT.

This clonotype occurred many times. The genes are TRBV28 and TRBJ2-4, with no clear D. Germline loops: CDR1 MDHEN, CDR2 SYDVKM. The V gene lost 3 bases and the J gene lost 7 bases, with 10 bases spanning the gap. The CDR3 is 13 residues long. The CDR3: CASSFRTPNIQYF. The CDR3 DNA reads TGTGCCAGCAGTTTCCGAACCCCCAACATTCAGTACTTC.

This clonotype was detected ten times or more. The rearrangement links TRBV5-1 to TRBJ2-3; D gene unclear. This CDR3 spans 16 amino acids. Germline assignment: CDR1 SGHRS and CDR2 YFSETQ. V gave up 0 bases and J gave up 0 bases, with 11 bases separating them. The CDR3: CASSLATGGSTDTQYF. For the CDR3, the DNA is TGCGCCAGCAGCTTGGCGACGGGCGGCAGCACAGATACGCAGTATTTT. Variable domain in full (rest from reference TRBV5-1 and TRBJ2-3): KAGVTQTPRYLIKTRGQQVTLSCSPISGHRSVSWYQQTPGQGLQFLFEYFSETQRNKGNFPGRFSGRQFSNSRSEMNVSTLELGDSALYLCASSLATGGSTDTQYFGPGTRLTVL.

This clonotype was counted many times. The V and J genes are TRBV20-1 and TRBJ2-7; 8 nucleotides agree with TRBD2. V shed 0 bases and J 4 bases; nucleotides not matched to a gene: 8. The CDR3 is made up of 15 amino acids. Germline V lookup: CDR1 DFQATT, CDR2 SNEGSKA (reference sequence). The CDR3 region has the DNA TGCAGTGCTAGAGATCCGAGCGGGAGAAGGTACGAGCAGTACTTC. Protein sequence: CSARDPSGRRYEQYF.

The sample holds many counts of this clonotype. V gene TRBV12-3 or TRBV12-4 combines with J gene TRBJ2-5, with 11 nucleotides matching TRBD1. The J segment lost 8 bases and the V segment lost 6 bases, leaving 5 bases of the junction unmatched. The length of the CDR3 is 13 residues. In DNA, the CDR3 is TGTGCCAGCAGACGCGGACAGGGGGCCACCCAGTACTTC. The encoded protein is CASRRGQGATQYF.

This clonotype was seen ten or more times. The chain has TRBV12-3 or TRBV12-4 and TRBJ2-1, with 7 bases aligning to TRBD2. CDR3 length equals 15 residues. Trimming cost V 6 bases and J 8 bases; bases outside gene matches: 13. The chain's CDR3 is CASSPPRGGRDEQFF. The CDR3, as DNA: TGTGCCAGCAGCCCCCCCCGCGGGGGTCGGGATGAGCAGTTCTTC.

This clonotype has only a few counts. The V and J genes are TRBV29-1 and TRBJ2-5, with D possibly being TRBD2 (6 bases). V lost 7 bases, J lost 5 bases, and 14 bases lay in between. The CDR3 contains 12 residues. Germline lookup yields CDR1 SQVTM and CDR2 ANQGSEA. CDR3 sequence (DNA): TGCAGCGCCCAATTGGCGGGGGAGACCCAGTACTTC. As protein: CSAQLAGETQYF.

The rearrangement joins TRBV30 to TRBJ1-1; tentatively, D is TRBD1 (6 bases). The ends were cut back, 7 bases at V and 3 bases at J, with 15 bases in the middle. This CDR3 spans 13 amino acids. Germline-derived CDR1 and CDR2 are GTSNPN and SVGIG (reference sequence). As DNA, the CDR3 is TGTGCCTTTTCCCGACAGGTCGACACTGAAGCTTTCTTT. Protein sequence: CAFSRQVDTEAFF.

In its sample, this clonotype was seen many times. The CDR3 reads CASTFLGTAEAFF. In nucleotides, the CDR3 is TGTGCCAGCACCTTCTTAGGGACAGCTGAAGCTTTCTTT. The V call is TRBV2, the J call TRBJ1-1; 7 bases match TRBD1. V lost 7 bases and J lost 6; bases outside the gene matches: 8. CDR3 length equals 13 residues. CDR1 and CDR2 (germline): SNHLY, FYNNEI.